Included here is one T cell receptor beta chain sequence, with context. This sample stems from a study of OX40 agonist ivuxolimab in advanced cancers. Some clones are missing from TCRdb's copy, which holds only in-frame ones; the method was immunoSEQ multiplex PCR. The table includes 77,000 or so clones, 89% detected once. V was trimmed by 3 bases and J by 0 bases, leaving 12 bases between them. The CDR3 runs 16 residues. The germline V gene encodes CDR1 SGHNT and CDR2 YYREEE (reference sequence). The sequences come from CD4+ or CD8+ T cells sorted from blood, collected in a trial of the OX40 agonist ivuxolimab. This clonotype originated in an adult with an advanced solid tumor such as melanoma, head and neck, liver or kidney cancer. The gene calls are TRBV5-4 and TRBJ2-2; D is unclear. The CDR3 nucleotides are TGTGCCAGCAGCTCCCCAGAGGCCCCGAACACCGGGGAGCTGTTTTTT. It specifies CASSSPEAPNTGELFF.